This TCR beta chain derives from a study of regulatory T cells in long-lasting Graves disease. Overall study: To qualify as persistent, Graves' disease required over 5 years of antithyroid drugs with positive TSH receptor antibodies.

Study-level results: The TCR repertoire of persistent Graves' patients was less diverse than that of newly diagnosed ones.

About this clonotype: The antigen is unknown.

Between the trimmed V and J ends, which lost 5 bases and 2 bases, there was a span of 6 bases. This CDR3 has 13 residues. The germline gives CDR1 MNHEY, CDR2 SVGEGT. Investigators prepared the TCR beta libraries by applying iRepertoire HTBI primers and Arm-PCR of CDR3 regions. In the original workflow: Looking across samples, the authors found approximately 60 TRBV and some 15 TRBJ segments. TCRdb reprocessed the multiplex PCR reads with MiXCR, giving one entry per CDR3 protein. TCRdb, rather than the study authors, made the V and J calls. The table has fewer than 400,000 distinct CDR3 sequences, more than 20% seen once; the top ten hold under 25%. As for time point: persistent/refractory GD, antithyroid drugs over 5 years with positive TRAb. PBMC-derived RNA was used for the TCR library. It was by American Thyroid Association guidelines that Graves' disease was diagnosed.

Sequencing used peripheral blood mononuclear cells (PBMCs), obtained when the disease was refractory, from a patient treated with antithyroid drugs. The rearrangement joins TRBV6-2 or TRBV6-3 to TRBJ2-2; no clear D gene. The clonotype was recovered from a female donor with Graves disease. In nucleotides, the CDR3 is TGTGCCAGCAGTGAAATTAACACCGGGGAGCTGTTTTTT. Its translation is CASSEINTGELFF.